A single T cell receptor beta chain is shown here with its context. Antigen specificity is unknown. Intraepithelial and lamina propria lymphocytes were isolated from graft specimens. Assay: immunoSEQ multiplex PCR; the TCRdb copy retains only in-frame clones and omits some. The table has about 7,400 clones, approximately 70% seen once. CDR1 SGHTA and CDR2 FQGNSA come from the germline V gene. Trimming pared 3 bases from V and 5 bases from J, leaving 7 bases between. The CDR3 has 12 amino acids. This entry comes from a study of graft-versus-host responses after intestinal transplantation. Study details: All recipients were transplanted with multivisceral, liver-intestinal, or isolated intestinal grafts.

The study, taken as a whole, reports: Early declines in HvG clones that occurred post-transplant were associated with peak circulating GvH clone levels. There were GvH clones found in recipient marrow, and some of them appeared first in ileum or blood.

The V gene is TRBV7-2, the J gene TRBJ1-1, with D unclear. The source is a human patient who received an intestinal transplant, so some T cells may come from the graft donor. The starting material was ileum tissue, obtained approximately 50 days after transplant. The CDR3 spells CASSLRGTEAFF. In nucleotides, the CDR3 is TGTGCCAGCAGCTTGCGAGGAACTGAAGCTTTCTTT.